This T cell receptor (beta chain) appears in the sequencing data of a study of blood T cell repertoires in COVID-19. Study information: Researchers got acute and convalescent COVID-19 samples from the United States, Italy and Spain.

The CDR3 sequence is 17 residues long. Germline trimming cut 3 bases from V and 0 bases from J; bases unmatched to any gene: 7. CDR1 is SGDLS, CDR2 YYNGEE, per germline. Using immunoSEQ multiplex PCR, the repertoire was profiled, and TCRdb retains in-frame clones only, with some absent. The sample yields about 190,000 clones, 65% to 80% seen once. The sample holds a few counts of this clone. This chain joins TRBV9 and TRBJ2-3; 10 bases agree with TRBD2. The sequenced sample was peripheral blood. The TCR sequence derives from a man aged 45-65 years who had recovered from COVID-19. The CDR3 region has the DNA TGTGCCAGCAGCGCCCAGACTAGCGGGTACAGCACAGATACGCAGTATTTT. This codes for CASSAQTSGYSTDTQYF.